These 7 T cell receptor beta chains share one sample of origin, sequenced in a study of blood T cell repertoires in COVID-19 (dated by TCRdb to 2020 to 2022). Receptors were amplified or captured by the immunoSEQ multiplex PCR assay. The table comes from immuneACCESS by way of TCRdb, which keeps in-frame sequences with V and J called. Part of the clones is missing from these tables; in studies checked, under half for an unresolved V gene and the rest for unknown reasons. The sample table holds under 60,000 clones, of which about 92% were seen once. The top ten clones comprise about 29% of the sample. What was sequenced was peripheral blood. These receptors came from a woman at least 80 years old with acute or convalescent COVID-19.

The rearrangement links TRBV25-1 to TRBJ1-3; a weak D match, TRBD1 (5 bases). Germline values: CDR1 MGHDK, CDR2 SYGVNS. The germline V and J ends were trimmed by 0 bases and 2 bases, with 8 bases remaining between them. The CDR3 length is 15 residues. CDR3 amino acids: CASSEYGGAGNTIYF. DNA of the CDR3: TGTGCCAGCAGTGAATATGGGGGGGCTGGAAACACCATATATTTT.

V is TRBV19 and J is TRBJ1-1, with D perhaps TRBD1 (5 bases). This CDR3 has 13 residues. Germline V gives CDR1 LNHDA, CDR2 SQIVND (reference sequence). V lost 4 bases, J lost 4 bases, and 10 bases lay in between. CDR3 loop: CASSNRQGTEAFF. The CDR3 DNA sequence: TGTGCCAGTAGTAACAGGCAGGGCACTGAAGCTTTCTTT.

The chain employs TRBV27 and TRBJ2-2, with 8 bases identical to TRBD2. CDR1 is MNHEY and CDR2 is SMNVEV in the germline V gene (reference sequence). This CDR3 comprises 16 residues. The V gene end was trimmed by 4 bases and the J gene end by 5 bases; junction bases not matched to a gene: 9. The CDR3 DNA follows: TGTGCCAGCAGTTCCCCGGGGGGGGCAGGAACCGGGGAGCTGTTTTTT. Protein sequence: CASSSPGGAGTGELFF.

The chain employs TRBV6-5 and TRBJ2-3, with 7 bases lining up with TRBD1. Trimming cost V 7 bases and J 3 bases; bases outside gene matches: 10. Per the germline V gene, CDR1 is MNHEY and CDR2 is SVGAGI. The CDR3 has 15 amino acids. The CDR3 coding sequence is TGTGCCAGCAACCTCCGACAGGGCTGGACAGATACGCAGTATTTT. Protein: CASNLRQGWTDTQYF.

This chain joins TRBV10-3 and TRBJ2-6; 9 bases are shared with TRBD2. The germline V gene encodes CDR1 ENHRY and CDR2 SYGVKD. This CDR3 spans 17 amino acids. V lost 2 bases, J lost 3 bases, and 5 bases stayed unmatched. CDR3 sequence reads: CAISEISGGLGANVLTF. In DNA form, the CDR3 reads TGTGCCATCAGTGAGATTAGCGGGGGCCTTGGGGCCAACGTCCTGACTTTC.

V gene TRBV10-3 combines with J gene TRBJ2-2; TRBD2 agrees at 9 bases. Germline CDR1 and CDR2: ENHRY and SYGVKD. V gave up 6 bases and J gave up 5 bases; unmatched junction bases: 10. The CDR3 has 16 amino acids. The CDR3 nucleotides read TGTGCCATCAGAGAGCAAGCGGGGGGCCCTACCGGGGAGCTGTTTTTT. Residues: CAIREQAGGPTGELFF.

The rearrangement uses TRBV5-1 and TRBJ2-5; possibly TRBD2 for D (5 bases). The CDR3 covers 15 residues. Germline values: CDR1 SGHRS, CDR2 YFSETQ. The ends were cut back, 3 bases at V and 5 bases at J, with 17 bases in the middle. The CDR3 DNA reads TGCGCCAGCAGCTCCTCGGTCGGTTCGGGGGAGACCCAGTACTTC. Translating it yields CASSSSVGSGETQYF.